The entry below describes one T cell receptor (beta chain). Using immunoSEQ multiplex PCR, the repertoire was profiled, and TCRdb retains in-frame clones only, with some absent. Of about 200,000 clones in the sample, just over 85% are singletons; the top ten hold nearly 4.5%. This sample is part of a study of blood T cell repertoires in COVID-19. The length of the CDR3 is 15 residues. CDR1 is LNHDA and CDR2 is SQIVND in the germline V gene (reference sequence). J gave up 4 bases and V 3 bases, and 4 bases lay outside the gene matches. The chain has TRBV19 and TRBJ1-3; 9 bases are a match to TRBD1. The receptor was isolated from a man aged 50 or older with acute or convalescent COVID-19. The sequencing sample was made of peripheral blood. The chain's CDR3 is CASSIPGQGGNTIYF. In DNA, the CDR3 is TGTGCCAGTAGTATCCCGGGACAGGGAGGAAACACCATATATTTT.